Below, one T cell receptor beta chain is given with its context. With the read ending 3 residues before the CDR3 end, the germline J gene is used to fill in that end. This sample stems from a study of T cells in women clearing cervical HPV infection. Turning to the study itself: Cases were women with histologically confirmed HPV16-related CIN3 or worse, including 2 invasive cancers. Case blood was drawn when the lesion was first found; control blood after infection became undetectable.

TCR beta CDR3 amplified by multiplex PCR from approximately 1,100 ng genomic DNA. TCRdb keeps only in-frame clones here, not all; method: immunoSEQ multiplex PCR. The sample data list under 45,000 clones. CDR3 length: 17 residues. The germline V gene encodes CDR1 SGHDN and CDR2 FVKESK. V shed 0 bases and J 2 bases; nucleotides not matched to a gene: 7. Prevalent HPV16 infections were excluded; only incident single HPV16 infections included. The rearrangement uses TRBV14 and TRBJ2-7; 10 bases align to TRBD2. Sequenced input: blood buffy coat. This TCR came from a woman aged 18 to 75 with a cervical HPV16 infection that either progressed to CIN3+ or cleared (not recorded which). CDR3 bases read: TGTGCCAGCAGCCAAGATAGGGCTAGCGGGGGAACCTACGAG. As protein: CASSQDRASGGTYE. The whole CDR3 protein reads CASSQDRASGGTYEQYF.